The subject of this entry is one T cell receptor beta chain. What it binds is not known. The data derive from a study of shared clonotypes between healthy human individuals. Trimming removed 3 bases at V and 7 bases at J, with 13 bases between. The CDR3 spans 13 residues. From germline, CDR1 is LNHDA and CDR2 SQIVND (reference sequence). Using immunoSEQ multiplex PCR, the repertoire was profiled, and TCRdb retains in-frame clones only, with some absent. In the table there are approximately 740,000 clones, 92% of which are singletons. Study conclusions and caveats: Memory subsets generally showed smaller estimated richness than naive subsets did. A reduction in generation probabilities was seen for non-shared clonotypes relative to those shared by all four donors. Donor clonotype sharing was expected to depend on sequencing depth.

Cells designated naive CD8 were CD45RO-negative and were positively selected for CCR7, with terminally differentiated effector memory CD45RA+ cells excluded. The chain uses TRBV19 and TRBJ2-7; no definite D call. Sequences were obtained from naive CD8+ T cells sorted from blood. The source is a man aged 25 to 40 in good health. The CDR3: CASSMGYLGEQYF. The DNA of the CDR3 is TGTGCCAGTAGTATGGGGTACCTGGGGGAGCAGTACTTC.